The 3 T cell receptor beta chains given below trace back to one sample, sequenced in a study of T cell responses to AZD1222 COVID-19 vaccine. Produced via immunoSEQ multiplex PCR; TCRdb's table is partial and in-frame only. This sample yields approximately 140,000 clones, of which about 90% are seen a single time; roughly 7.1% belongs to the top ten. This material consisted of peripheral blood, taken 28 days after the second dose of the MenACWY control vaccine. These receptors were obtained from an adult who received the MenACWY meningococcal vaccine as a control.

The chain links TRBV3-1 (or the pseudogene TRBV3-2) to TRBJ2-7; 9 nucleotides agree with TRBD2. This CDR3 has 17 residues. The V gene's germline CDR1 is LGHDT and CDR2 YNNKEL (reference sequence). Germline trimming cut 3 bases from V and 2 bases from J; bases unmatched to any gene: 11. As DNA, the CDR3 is TGTGCCAGCAGCCAGTATACTCTAGCGGGACGTGCCTACGAGCAGTACTTC. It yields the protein CASSQYTLAGRAYEQYF.

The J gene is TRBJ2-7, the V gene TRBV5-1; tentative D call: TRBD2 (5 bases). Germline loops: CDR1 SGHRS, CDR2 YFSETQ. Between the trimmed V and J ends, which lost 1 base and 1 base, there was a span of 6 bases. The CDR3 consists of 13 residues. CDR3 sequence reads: CASSLTSSYEQYF. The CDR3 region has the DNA TGCGCCAGCAGCTTGACTAGTTCCTACGAGCAGTACTTC.

The DNA of the CDR3 is TGCGCCAGCAGCCGGAATGGGCAGGGAGGCTCCTATAATTCACCCCTCCACTTT. Translated, it gives CASSRNGQGGSYNSPLHF. This chain links TRBV4-3 with TRBJ1-6; D perhaps matches TRBD1 (5 bases). This CDR3 is 18 amino acids long. Trimming removed 4 bases from V and 0 bases from J, with 16 bases in between. CDR1 and CDR2 from the germline V gene are LGHNA and YSLEER.